The T cell receptor beta chain described here comes from a study of shared clonotypes between healthy human individuals. TCRdb keeps only in-frame clones here, not all; method: immunoSEQ multiplex PCR. Among about 600,000 clones, approximately 97% were seen once, and the ten largest hold about 0.06%. Looked up from germline, CDR1 is KGHSH and CDR2 is LQKENI. The CDR3 loop spans 15 amino acids. V shed 3 bases and J 7 bases; nucleotides not matched to a gene: 7. Those who donated were healthy HIV-negative adults, with no recent acute infections or vaccinations reported. Every one of the donors was a Caucasian adult that lived in Nashville, Tennessee.

The sequence came from a woman aged 30 to 39 in good health. Sequenced material: naive CD4+ T cells sorted from blood. As for subset: CD45RA+ positively selected. The chain uses TRBV18 and TRBJ2-1; TRBD1 matches at 9 bases. CDR3 nucleotide sequence: TGTGCCAGCTCACCCCGGCCACAGGGGGCGAATGAGCAGTTCTTC. Protein: CASSPRPQGANEQFF. Complete variable domain (other parts from reference TRBV18 and TRBJ2-1): NAGVMQNPRHLVRRRGQEARLRCSPMKGHSHVYWYRQLPEEGLKFMVYLQKENIIDESGMPKERFSAEFPKEGPSILRIQQVVRGDSAAYFCASSPRPQGANEQFFGPGTRLTVL.